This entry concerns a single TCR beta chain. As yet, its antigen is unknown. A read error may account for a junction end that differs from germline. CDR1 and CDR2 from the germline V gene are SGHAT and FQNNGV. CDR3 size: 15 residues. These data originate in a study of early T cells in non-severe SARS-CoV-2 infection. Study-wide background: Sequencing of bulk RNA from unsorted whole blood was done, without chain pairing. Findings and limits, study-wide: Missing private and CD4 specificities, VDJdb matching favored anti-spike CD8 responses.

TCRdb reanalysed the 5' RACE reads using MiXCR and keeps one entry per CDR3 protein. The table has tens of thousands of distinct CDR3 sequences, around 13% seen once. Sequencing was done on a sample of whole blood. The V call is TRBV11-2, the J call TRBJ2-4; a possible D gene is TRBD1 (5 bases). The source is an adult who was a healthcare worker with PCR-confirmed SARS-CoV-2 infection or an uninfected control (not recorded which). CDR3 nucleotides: TGTGCCAGCAGCTTCGACAGCATAGCCAAAAACATTCTGTACTTC. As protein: CASSFDSIAKNILYF.